This entry is about one TCR beta chain. From RNA transcripts, TCR beta CDR3 regions were amplified. RT-PCR in the first round (using the HTBI primer set) targeted the TCR CDR3. In TCRdb, the multiplex PCR reads were re-called with MiXCR into one record per CDR3 protein. The table lists some 400,000 distinct CDR3 sequences, roughly 14% of them singletons. This record comes from a study of T cells in Graves' hyperthyroidism and ophthalmopathy. Per the germline V gene, CDR1 is LNHDA and CDR2 is SQIVND (reference sequence). There are 15 residues in the CDR3. V dropped 7 bases and J dropped 0; count of bases not matched to a gene: 6.

Sequenced sample: blood. The TCR sequence derives from a man aged 30-40 years with Graves' hyperthyroidism that later progressed to Graves' ophthalmopathy. J is TRBJ1-5 and V is TRBV19, with 7 bases fitting TRBD1. CDR3 bases: TGTGCCAGTAAAACAGGGGAATATAGCAATCAGCCCCAGCATTTT. Translated, it gives CASKTGEYSNQPQHF.